This T cell receptor beta chain was retrieved from a study of CD8 T cells in Susac syndrome. An amount of RNA that ranged from roughly 0.45 to 1 ug was reverse transcribed with random hexamers. The CDR3 of TCR beta was amplified by immunoSEQ multiplex PCR across 54 Vbeta and 13 Jbeta. TCRdb re-called the immunoSEQ multiplex PCR reads through MiXCR, storing one row per CDR3 protein. The sample holds 250,000 to 300,000 distinct CDR3 sequences, roughly 84% seen once. CDR1 and CDR2 (germline): SEHNR, FQNEAQ (reference sequence). With 1 base removed from V and 7 bases from J, the gap between germline ends came to 16 bases. This CDR3 is 15 amino acids long. Those who served as multiple sclerosis controls were treatment-naive patients with stable or active relapsing-remitting disease.

Sequencing was carried out using CD8+ T cells from PBMCs. The rearrangement uses TRBV7-9 and TRBJ1-1; D not resolved. The TCR was taken from a human donor with multiple sclerosis. As DNA, the CDR3 is TGTGCCAGCAGCTTAGAGATGCTCCGATATGGTGAAGCTTTCTTT. Translated, it gives CASSLEMLRYGEAFF.